Sequencing of this T cell receptor (beta chain) was carried out in a study of blood T cell repertoires in COVID-19. Study-wide context: COVID-19 samples, acute and convalescent, were from the United States, Italy and Spain.

This clone was seen once. Original data processing: Estimation of nucleated cell counts was performed using reference gene primer amplification. TCRdb keeps only in-frame clones here, not all; method: immunoSEQ multiplex PCR. For V, J and clone size, that table is used; D and trimming come from the DNA. The sample lists approximately 170,000 clones; less than 90% were seen once. The CDR3 covers 17 residues. Between the trimmed V and J ends, which lost 6 bases and 5 bases, there was a span of 25 bases. Germline V CDR1 and CDR2: SGHAT, FQNNGV. Seattle's cohort entered during active infection and was followed longitudinally.

The chain links TRBV11-2 to TRBJ2-5, with a tentative D call TRBD2 (5 bases). This TCR was sampled from an older woman with COVID-19, enrolled during active disease. The sample consisted of peripheral blood. Here the CDR3 reads CASSFTHSGKRGETQYF. The CDR3 coding sequence is TGTGCCAGCAGTTTTACCCATTCGGGAAAACGGGGTGAGACCCAGTACTTC.